The rows below give T cell receptor beta chains drawn from one sample of a study of vaccination effects on CD4 cells after COVID-19. This table comes from immunoSEQ multiplex PCR, and its TCRdb copy is limited to in-frame clones, with some not included. The sample includes about 64,000 clones, approximately 78% seen only once; the top ten take about 2.1%. No antigen has been identified for these receptors. The sequences come from CD4+ T cells from PBMCs cultured with HCoV-OC43 spike peptides, collected after COVID-19 vaccination. These receptors were taken from a human donor who received a COVID-19 vaccine. Each CDR3 is given with its conserved first and last residue. Each record gives: V gene, J gene, CDR3 protein.

>TRBV28|TRBJ2-5
CASSLSSMGLTQYF
>TRBV4-1|TRBJ2-1
CASSQASPGRYPNEQFF
>TRBV29-1|TRBJ2-3
CSVQGTDTQYF
>TRBV6-6|TRBJ1-2
CASSRSGGGYGYTF
>TRBV5-1|TRBJ1-2
CASSFWTGENGYTF
>TRBV19|TRBJ1-4
CASHNETRGPFEKLFF
>TRBV7-2|TRBJ2-4
CASSLSAVLAKNIQYF
>TRBV4-1|TRBJ1-1
CASSQKDSAPMNTEAFF
>TRBV3-1/TRBV3-2|TRBJ1-4
CARPAEKEGRIEKLFF
>TRBV24-1|TRBJ2-5
CATSDVGTPQETQYF
>TRBV12-3/TRBV12-4|TRBJ2-3
CASSSRGTDTQYF
>TRBV2|TRBJ1-1
CASTRVTGETEAFF
>TRBV6-5|TRBJ2-6
CASSYTFSGANVLTF
>TRBV27|TRBJ2-1
CASSLLGLAGAYNEQFF
>TRBV6-2/TRBV6-3|TRBJ2-3
CASSYEDRVGTDTQYF
>TRBV6-5|TRBJ2-1
CASRGHHEQFF
>TRBV9|TRBJ2-3
CASSATERGITDTQYF
>TRBV20-1|TRBJ2-1
CSASGLAGGPGEQFF
>TRBV5-6|TRBJ2-1
CASDAPGGDEQFF
>TRBV19|TRBJ2-3
CASSPRGQGSTDTQYF
>TRBV29-1|TRBJ2-2
CSVFRRGTGELFF
>TRBV2|TRBJ1-6
CASSEDSNSPLHF
>TRBV6-1|TRBJ2-3
CASSEVRGPWDTQYF
>TRBV24-1|TRBJ2-1
CATSDPSTSGGYNEQFF
>TRBV11-2|TRBJ1-4
CASSLTGGEKLFF
>TRBV6-5|TRBJ2-1
CASSDTGYSYNEQFF
>TRBV4-2|TRBJ2-5
CASSQDQGGRETQYF
>TRBV24-1|TRBJ2-5
CATSDSTGKETQYF
>TRBV6-5|TRBJ1-1
CASSPQALAITEAFF
>TRBV3-1/TRBV3-2|TRBJ1-5
CASSQFPLGQGRNQPQHF
>TRBV11-3|TRBJ1-1
CASSLGGENTEAFF
>TRBV9|TRBJ2-5
CASSARAWVGPQETQYF
>TRBV11-2|TRBJ2-2
CASGPAGAGTGELFF
>TRBV7-2|TRBJ2-3
CASSLSSGADTQYF
>TRBV4-1|TRBJ1-2
CASSQGPTGAYGYTF
>TRBV5-1|TRBJ1-2
CASSLAPVNGNYGYTF
>TRBV6-5|TRBJ1-2
CASSHGDSGGYTF
>TRBV2|TRBJ2-2
CASRQGTYTGELFF
>TRBV11-2|TRBJ1-1
CASSVRLLSAEAFF
>TRBV28|TRBJ1-6
CASRSQGPHVSPLHF
>TRBV18|TRBJ1-4
CASSEGQANEKLFF
>TRBV6-2/TRBV6-3|TRBJ2-3
CASSFKAGRAWGTDTQYF
>TRBV18|TRBJ1-2
CASCKDRETELYGYTF
>TRBV6-5|TRBJ1-6
CASSLDRAGSPLHF
>TRBV25-1|TRBJ1-5
CASSGLSGTGEDNQPQHF
>TRBV4-3|TRBJ1-6
CASSLEAGPQRYSPLHF
>TRBV19|TRBJ1-3
CASSRTSGNTIYF
>TRBV7-2|TRBJ2-2
CASRGQGVVTGELFF
>TRBV2|TRBJ1-4
CASGEKVWDSINEKLFF
>TRBV28|TRBJ2-5
CASSSPTSPAETQYF
>TRBV10-2|TRBJ1-2
CASSELGGWNYGYTF
>TRBV19|TRBJ1-5
CASLGMTQHF
>TRBV7-8|TRBJ2-2
CASSLASGANTGELFF
>TRBV19|TRBJ1-2
CASSLDSFRDYGYTF
>TRBV4-1|TRBJ2-3
CASSREGTGTPYF